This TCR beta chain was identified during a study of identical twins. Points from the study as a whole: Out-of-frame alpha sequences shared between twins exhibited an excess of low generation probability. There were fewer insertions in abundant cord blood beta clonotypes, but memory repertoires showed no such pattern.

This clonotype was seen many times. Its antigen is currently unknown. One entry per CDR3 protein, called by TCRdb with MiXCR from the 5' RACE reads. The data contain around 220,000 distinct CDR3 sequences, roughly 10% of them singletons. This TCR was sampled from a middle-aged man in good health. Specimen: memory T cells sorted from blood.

CDR3 sequence: CASSQGLTRFSEQFF. The CDR3 DNA sequence: TGCGCCAGCAGCCAAGGCCTGACCCGATTCAGCGAGCAGTTCTTC. This chain connects TRBV4-3 to TRBJ2-1, with D uncertain. Germline V CDR1 and CDR2: LGHNA, YSLEER. The CDR3 extends over 15 amino acids. V was cut by 1 base and J by 10 bases, with 17 bases left in between.